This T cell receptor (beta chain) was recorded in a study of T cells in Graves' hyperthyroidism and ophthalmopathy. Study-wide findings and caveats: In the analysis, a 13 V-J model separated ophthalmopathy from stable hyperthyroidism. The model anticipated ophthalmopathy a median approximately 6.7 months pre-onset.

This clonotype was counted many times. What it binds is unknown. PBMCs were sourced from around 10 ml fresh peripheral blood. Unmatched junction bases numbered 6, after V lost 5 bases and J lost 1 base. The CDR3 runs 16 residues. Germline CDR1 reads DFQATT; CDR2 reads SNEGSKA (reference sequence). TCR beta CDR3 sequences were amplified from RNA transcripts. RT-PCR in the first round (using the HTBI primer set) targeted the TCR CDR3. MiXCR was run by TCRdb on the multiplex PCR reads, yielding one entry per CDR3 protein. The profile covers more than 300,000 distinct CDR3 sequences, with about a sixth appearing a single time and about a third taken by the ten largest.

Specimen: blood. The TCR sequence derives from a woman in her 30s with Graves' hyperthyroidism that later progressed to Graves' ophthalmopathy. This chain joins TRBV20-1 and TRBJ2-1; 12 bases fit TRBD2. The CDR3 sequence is CSAPSTSGRSYNEQFF. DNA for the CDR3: TGCAGTGCTCCTTCGACTAGCGGGAGATCCTACAATGAGCAGTTCTTC.